These T cell receptor beta chains were read from a single sample in a study of shared clonotypes between healthy human individuals. Here immunoSEQ multiplex PCR was the method, and the copy in TCRdb shows in-frame clones only, minus some. In the table there are 550,000 to 800,000 clones, about 90% of which are singletons. The sequencing input was memory CD8+ T cells from PBMCs. The receptors stem from a man aged 18 to 30 in good health. Some clones in this sample may be carry-over from other donors' samples. Each CDR3 is given with its conserved first and last residue. D genes are given only for firm matches. The size of a clone is reported for some rows only, either as once, few or many, or as a class for expanded clones.

d_call: NA; cdr3_length: 12; clone_size: NA; v_call: TRBV12-2; j_call: TRBJ2-7; cdr3_aa: CASRQTRYEQYF; cdr3_nt: TGTGCAAGTCGCCAAACACGCTACGAGCAGTACTTC
d_call: NA; cdr3_length: 16; clone_size: NA; v_call: TRBV6-5; j_call: TRBJ1-1; cdr3_aa: CASSYSSRQGSPEAFF; cdr3_nt: TGTGCCAGCAGTTACTCGAGTCGTCAGGGTTCCCCTGAAGCTTTCTTT
d_call: TRBD1; cdr3_length: 14; clone_size: NA; v_call: TRBV7-9; j_call: TRBJ1-1; cdr3_aa: CASSRFQGETEAFF; cdr3_nt: TGTGCCAGCAGCCGCTTTCAGGGGGAGACTGAAGCTTTCTTT
d_call: NA; cdr3_length: 13; clone_size: NA; v_call: TRBV28; j_call: TRBJ2-7; cdr3_aa: CASRPGSTYEQYF; cdr3_nt: TGTGCCAGCAGGCCTGGCTCAACCTACGAGCAGTACTTC
d_call: TRBD2; cdr3_length: 16; clone_size: NA; v_call: TRBV27; j_call: TRBJ2-4; cdr3_aa: CASSPRRTSGNGIQYF; cdr3_nt: TGTGCCAGCAGTCCCCGTCGGACTAGCGGGAATGGCATTCAGTACTTC
d_call: NA; cdr3_length: 16; clone_size: NA; v_call: TRBV7-8; j_call: TRBJ2-7; cdr3_aa: CASSDTRGLVLREQYF; cdr3_nt: TGTGCCAGCAGCGACACCCGGGGCCTCGTCCTACGGGAGCAGTACTTC
d_call: NA; cdr3_length: 13; clone_size: NA; v_call: TRBV7-2; j_call: TRBJ2-1; cdr3_aa: CASSLASYNEQFF; cdr3_nt: TGTGCCAGCAGCTTAGCTAGCTACAATGAGCAGTTCTTC
d_call: TRBD1; cdr3_length: 13; clone_size: once; v_call: TRBV7-9; j_call: TRBJ2-5; cdr3_aa: CASSSGQEETQYF; cdr3_nt: TGTGCCAGCAGCTCCGGACAGGAAGAGACCCAGTACTTC
d_call: TRBD1; cdr3_length: 14; clone_size: NA; v_call: TRBV28; j_call: TRBJ1-2; cdr3_aa: CASTLTGGNHGYTF; cdr3_nt: TGTGCCAGCACCCTGACAGGGGGCAATCATGGCTACACCTTC
d_call: NA; cdr3_length: 15; clone_size: once; v_call: TRBV6-5; j_call: TRBJ1-1; cdr3_aa: CASSYDDSLNTEAFF; cdr3_nt: TGTGCCAGCAGTTACGACGACAGCCTGAACACTGAAGCTTTCTTT
d_call: NA; cdr3_length: 16; clone_size: NA; v_call: TRBV21-1; j_call: TRBJ2-5; cdr3_aa: CASSKQRDSKQETQYF; cdr3_nt: TGTGCCAGCAGCAAGCAAAGGGACAGTAAACAAGAGACCCAGTACTTC
d_call: TRBD2; cdr3_length: 18; clone_size: NA; v_call: TRBV10-3; j_call: TRBJ2-5; cdr3_aa: CAISEIWASGRLQETQYF; cdr3_nt: TGTGCCATCAGTGAAATCTGGGCTAGCGGGAGATTACAAGAGACCCAGTACTTC
d_call: TRBD2; cdr3_length: 14; clone_size: NA; v_call: TRBV27; j_call: TRBJ2-1; cdr3_aa: CASRAGDSYNEQFF; cdr3_nt: TGTGCCAGCAGAGCGGGGGACTCCTACAATGAGCAGTTCTTC
d_call: TRBD2; cdr3_length: 15; clone_size: NA; v_call: TRBV5-6; j_call: TRBJ2-7; cdr3_aa: CASSLEIAGAHEQYF; cdr3_nt: TGTGCCAGCAGCTTGGAGATCGCGGGAGCCCACGAGCAGTACTTC
d_call: NA; cdr3_length: 13; clone_size: once; v_call: TRBV6-5; j_call: TRBJ1-1; cdr3_aa: CASSYTDGSGAFF; cdr3_nt: TGTGCCAGCAGTTATACGGACGGGAGCGGAGCTTTCTTT
d_call: TRBD1; cdr3_length: 15; clone_size: NA; v_call: TRBV5-4; j_call: TRBJ2-7; cdr3_aa: CASSPSRGQGYEQYF; cdr3_nt: TGTGCCAGCAGCCCTTCTCGCGGACAGGGTTACGAGCAGTACTTC
d_call: TRBD1; cdr3_length: 15; clone_size: NA; v_call: TRBV28; j_call: TRBJ2-7; cdr3_aa: CASSYRTGKVDEQYF; cdr3_nt: TGTGCCAGCAGTTACAGGACAGGGAAGGTAGACGAGCAGTACTTC
d_call: NA; cdr3_length: 15; clone_size: NA; v_call: TRBV6-5; j_call: TRBJ2-5; cdr3_aa: CASSLGVVGLETQYF; cdr3_nt: TGTGCCAGCAGTTTAGGGGTTGTTGGTCTTGAGACCCAGTACTTC
d_call: NA; cdr3_length: 11; clone_size: few; v_call: TRBV28; j_call: TRBJ1-1; cdr3_aa: CASGENTEAFF; cdr3_nt: TGTGCCAGCGGGGAGAACACTGAAGCTTTCTTT
d_call: TRBD1; cdr3_length: 16; clone_size: NA; v_call: TRBV2; j_call: TRBJ1-2; cdr3_aa: CASNFVLTGGNYGYTF; cdr3_nt: TGTGCCAGCAACTTCGTCCTGACAGGGGGCAACTATGGCTACACCTTC
d_call: NA; cdr3_length: 15; clone_size: once; v_call: TRBV28; j_call: TRBJ2-1; cdr3_aa: CASSLYGTGGLAQFF; cdr3_nt: TGTGCCAGCAGTTTATACGGGACCGGCGGTTTGGCGCAGTTCTTC
d_call: NA; cdr3_length: 14; clone_size: NA; v_call: TRBV28; j_call: TRBJ1-2; cdr3_aa: CASSLVGREGGYTF; cdr3_nt: TGTGCCAGCAGTTTAGTCGGCAGGGAGGGTGGCTACACCTTC
d_call: NA; cdr3_length: 13; clone_size: NA; v_call: TRBV29-1; j_call: TRBJ1-1; cdr3_aa: CSVGGGFNTEAFF; cdr3_nt: TGCAGCGTTGGAGGGGGATTTAACACTGAAGCTTTCTTT
d_call: TRBD2; cdr3_length: 17; clone_size: once; v_call: TRBV5-4; j_call: TRBJ2-5; cdr3_aa: CASSLGTSGGERETQYF; cdr3_nt: TGTGCCAGCAGCTTGGGGACTAGCGGAGGAGAAAGGGAGACCCAGTACTTC
d_call: NA; cdr3_length: 13; clone_size: NA; v_call: TRBV28; j_call: TRBJ2-7; cdr3_aa: CASHGDSSYEQYF; cdr3_nt: TGTGCCAGCCACGGCGATAGCTCCTACGAGCAGTACTTC
d_call: NA; cdr3_length: 14; clone_size: NA; v_call: TRBV10-3; j_call: TRBJ2-7; cdr3_aa: CAISDWTDSYEQYF; cdr3_nt: TGTGCCATCAGTGACTGGACAGACTCCTACGAGCAGTACTTC
d_call: TRBD2; cdr3_length: 17; clone_size: NA; v_call: TRBV9; j_call: TRBJ2-3; cdr3_aa: CASSVTLAGGTTDTQYF; cdr3_nt: TGTGCCAGCAGCGTAACCCTAGCGGGAGGGACCACAGATACGCAGTATTTT